A single sample gave rise to the 18 T cell receptor beta chains below, sequenced in a study of cytomegalovirus exposure and HLA in healthy donors (dated by TCRdb to about 2017). The library was obtained by the immunoSEQ multiplex PCR assay. For the multiplex PCR, a mixture combining 60 forward primers for TCR Vbeta segments and 13 reverse primers for TCR Jbeta segments was used. Here the immuneACCESS table is served through TCRdb, limited to in-frame sequences with V and J called. Missing clones are a known gap in these copies; in checked studies unresolved V genes cover under half, and the rest lacks a known reason. Here the sample has under 150,000 clones; 60% to 80% occur a single time. Approximately 1.5% of the sample rests with the top ten. Sequencing was carried out using PBMCs. The receptors shown here come from a woman under 40 in good health and CMV-seronegative.

The chain links TRBV7-2 to TRBJ2-1; 15 bases map to TRBD2. Germline trimming cut 4 bases from V and 5 bases from J; bases unmatched to any gene: 3. The CDR3 totals 16 residues. Looked up from germline, CDR1 is SGHTA and CDR2 is FQGNSA. CDR3 amino acids: CASSSWTSGGDNEQFF. In DNA form, the CDR3 reads TGTGCCAGCAGCTCCTGGACTAGCGGGGGGGACAATGAGCAGTTCTTC.

This clone was detected once. The J gene is TRBJ2-3, the V gene TRBV15; TRBD2 agrees at 16 bases. J gave up 4 bases and V 3 bases, and 1 base lay outside the gene matches. CDR1 is LNHNV, CDR2 YYDKDF, per germline (reference sequence). The CDR3 runs 16 residues. The CDR3 DNA sequence: TGTGCCACCAGCAGCGGGACTAGCGGGGGGGCAGATACGCAGTATTTT. This encodes CATSSGTSGGADTQYF.

This clone was observed a few times. The rearrangement joins TRBV2 to TRBJ2-1; 13 bases agree with TRBD2. The CDR3 covers 16 residues. J gave up 4 bases and V 7 bases, and 7 bases lay outside the gene matches. From germline, CDR1 is SNHLY and CDR2 FYNNEI. CDR3 region: CASKSWTSGGYNEQFF. CDR3 coding DNA: TGTGCCAGCAAATCCTGGACTAGCGGGGGATACAATGAGCAGTTCTTC. The full variable domain, its missing parts supplied by reference TRBV2 and TRBJ2-1, is EPEVTQTPSHQVTQMGQEVILRCVPISNHLYFYWYRQILGQKVEFLVSFYNNEISEKSEIFDDQFSVERPDGSNFTLKIRSTKLEDSAMYFCASKSWTSGGYNEQFFGPGTRLTVL.

The V call is TRBV5-1, the J call TRBJ1-2, with D uncertain. This CDR3 is built from 14 residues. Germline V gives CDR1 SGHRS, CDR2 YFSETQ. Trimming cost V 6 bases and J 3 bases, with 15 bases left between them. CDR3 sequence (DNA): TGCGCCAGCACGGAGAGCAGTTGGGACTATGGCTACACCTTC. Residues: CASTESSWDYGYTF.

The chain uses TRBV18 and TRBJ1-2; D is unresolved. Between the trimmed V and J ends, which lost 0 bases and 3 bases, there was a span of 8 bases. The CDR3 extends over 14 amino acids. Germline CDR1 is KGHSH and CDR2 is LQKENI. CDR3 in DNA: TGTGCCAGCTCACCACCGGCTGGAGACTATGGCTACACCTTC. As protein: CASSPPAGDYGYTF. The complete variable domain, with remaining parts taken from reference TRBV18 and TRBJ1-2, reads NAGVMQNPRHLVRRRGQEARLRCSPMKGHSHVYWYRQLPEEGLKFMVYLQKENIIDESGMPKERFSAEFPKEGPSILRIQQVVRGDSAAYFCASSPPAGDYGYTFGSGTRLTVV.

This clone was picked up one time. The chain recombines TRBV5-6 with TRBJ1-6, with D possibly being TRBD1 (5 bases). The CDR3 spans 14 residues. Trimming stripped 5 bases from V and 7 bases from J, with 13 bases between. Germline V gives CDR1 SGHDT, CDR2 YYEEEE. The CDR3 loop reads CASRERGKNSPLHF. CDR3 nucleotide sequence: TGTGCCAGCAGGGAGCGGGGCAAGAATTCACCCCTCCACTTT.

This clone was counted a few times. The rearrangement joins TRBV6-1 to TRBJ1-1; D is uncertain. The V gene's germline CDR1 is MNHNS and CDR2 SASEGT. The length of the CDR3 is 16 residues. Trimming took off 0 bases at V and 11 bases at J, with 22 bases between the two ends. CDR3 in DNA: TGTGCCAGCAGTGAAGCTGACTTCGGTATTCTAGATGGGGCTTTCTTT. Residues: CASSEADFGILDGAFF.

The rearrangement links TRBV13 to TRBJ2-7, with 14 positions matching TRBD2. The V gene end was trimmed by 5 bases and the J gene end by 7 bases; junction bases not matched to a gene: 7. Germline CDR1 is PRHDT and CDR2 is FYEKMQ (reference sequence). The CDR3 length is 15 residues. CDR3 loop: CASSLGTSGGLEQYF. DNA of the CDR3: TGTGCCAGCAGCCTTGGGACTAGCGGGGGTCTTGAGCAGTACTTC. The variable domain in full, with the rest retrieved from reference TRBV13 and TRBJ2-7, is AAGVIQSPRHLIKEKRETATLKCYPIPRHDTVYWYQQGPGQDPQFLISFYEKMQSDKGSIPDRFSAQQFSDYHSELNMSSLELGDSALYFCASSLGTSGGLEQYFGPGTRLTVT.

The V call is TRBV19, the J call TRBJ1-1, with TRBD1 matching 8 bases. Germline V gene sequence: CDR1 LNHDA, CDR2 SQIVND (reference sequence). Trimming took 4 bases from V and 6 from J; bases not matched to a gene: 13. There are 16 residues in the CDR3. In DNA form, the CDR3 reads TGTGCCAGTAGTAGGGCAGGGGGCGCATCGATGCCTGAAGCTTTCTTT. It yields the protein CASSRAGGASMPEAFF.

In nucleotides, the CDR3 is TGTGCCAGCAGTGAAGGCAGGGGGAACACTGAAGCTTTCTTT. Translated, it gives CASSEGRGNTEAFF. V usage is TRBV2 and J usage is TRBJ1-1, with D possibly matching TRBD1 (6 bases). V dropped 1 base and J dropped 1 base, with 7 bases sitting between them. CDR3 size: 14 residues. CDR1 and CDR2 (germline): SNHLY, FYNNEI.

This chain joins TRBV9 and TRBJ2-7; D is possibly TRBD1 (6 bases). CDR1 and CDR2 from the germline V gene are SGDLS and YYNGEE. Trimming left V 0 bases short and J 4 bases short, with 14 bases between. The CDR3 is made up of 15 amino acids. The CDR3 region has the DNA TGTGCCAGCAGCGTAGAACAGGGTGGAGGTTACGAGCAGTACTTC. It codes for CASSVEQGGGYEQYF. The full variable domain, its missing parts supplied by reference TRBV9 and TRBJ2-7, is DSGVTQTPKHLITATGQRVTLRCSPRSGDLSVYWYQQSLDQGLQFLIQYYNGEERAKGNILERFSAQQFPDLHSELNLSSLELGDSALYFCASSVEQGGGYEQYFGPGTRLTVT.

The gene calls are TRBV7-2 and TRBJ2-7, with 7 bases that match TRBD1. The germline gives CDR1 SGHTA, CDR2 FQGNSA. CDR3 length: 14 residues. The ends lost 3 bases at V and 1 base at J; junction bases unmatched: 3. The CDR3 loop is CASSLDRPSYEQYF. CDR3 bases: TGTGCCAGCAGCTTGGACAGGCCTTCCTACGAGCAGTACTTC.

This sequence joins TRBV30 and TRBJ1-6; 7 nucleotides agree with TRBD1. Losses at the gene ends were 2 bases for V and 0 bases for J; bases not matched to a gene: 7. CDR1 is GTSNPN and CDR2 is SVGIG in the germline V gene (reference sequence). This CDR3 spans 17 amino acids. The CDR3 nucleotides are TGTGCCTGGAGTAAGGGGGGACAGAGCTCCTATAATTCACCCCTCCACTTT. This encodes CAWSKGGQSSYNSPLHF.

This chain connects TRBV7-8 to TRBJ2-3; D perhaps matches TRBD2 (7 bases). Per germline, CDR1 SGHVS and CDR2 FQNEAQ. Deletions cut 1 base from V and 4 bases from J, with 21 bases between. The CDR3 consists of 18 residues. Here the CDR3 reads CASSLGGGAGFFADTQYF. CDR3 nucleotides: TGTGCCAGCAGCTTAGGTGGGGGGGCCGGTTTCTTCGCAGATACGCAGTATTTT.

The chain couples TRBV19 to TRBJ1-4, with D possibly TRBD1 on 5 matching bases. CDR1 is LNHDA and CDR2 is SQIVND in the germline V gene (reference sequence). This CDR3 comprises 15 residues. V gave up 7 bases and J gave up 12 bases, with 24 bases separating them. CDR3 bases: TGTGCCAGTACGGACGGGGGAACCTTTGCCTGGGAACTGTTTTTT. This codes for CASTDGGTFAWELFF.

The V gene is TRBV30, the J gene TRBJ1-6, with D perhaps TRBD1 (5 bases). Deletions cut 5 bases from V and 5 bases from J, with 13 bases between. This CDR3 comprises 14 residues. Germline V gene sequence: CDR1 GTSNPN, CDR2 SVGIG (reference sequence). The CDR3 DNA follows: TGTGCCTGGGGAAGCCAGGGCCATAATTCACCCCTCCACTTT. Its protein is CAWGSQGHNSPLHF. The variable domain in full, completed from reference TRBV30 and TRBJ1-6, reads SQTIHQWPATLVQPVGSPLSLECTVEGTSNPNLYWYRQAAGRGLQLLFYSVGIGQISSEVPQNLSASRPQDRQFILSSKKLLLSDSGFYLCAWGSQGHNSPLHFGNGTRLTVT.

The chain employs TRBV5-8 and TRBJ1-1, with D perhaps matching TRBD1 (6 bases). Germline V CDR1 and CDR2: SGHTS, YDEGEE. Between the trimmed V and J ends, which lost 0 bases and 0 bases, there was a span of 9 bases. The CDR3 runs to 15 residues. CDR3 coding DNA: TGTGCCAGCAGCTTGGAGGCAGGGGTGAACACTGAAGCTTTCTTT. It yields the protein CASSLEAGVNTEAFF. Variable domain in full (rest from reference TRBV5-8 and TRBJ1-1): EAGVTQSPTHLIKTRGQQATLRCSPISGHTSVYWYQQALGLGLQFLLWYDEGEERNRGNFPPRFSGRQFPNYSSELNVNALELEDSALYLCASSLEAGVNTEAFFGQGTRLTVV.

This clone was observed a handful of times. This chain connects TRBV6-5 to TRBJ1-1; no clear D. CDR3 length: 15 amino acids. The ends were cut back, 2 bases at V and 3 bases at J, with 13 bases in the middle. Germline loops: CDR1 MNHEY, CDR2 SVGAGI. The CDR3 nucleotides read TGTGCCAGCAGTTACCCTCCGGTTGGAGACACTGAAGCTTTCTTT. The encoded protein is CASSYPPVGDTEAFF.